This T cell receptor (beta chain) appears in the sequencing data of a study of cytomegalovirus exposure and HLA in healthy donors. Findings and caveats of the study: Later analysis reportedly placed an Asian-associated ancestry cluster below the roughly 680-donor mean in N-insertions. Because they were indistinguishable, some V segments, including TRBV6-2 and TRBV6-3, were excluded.

In regard to this clone: The antigen is unknown.

J gave up 0 bases and V 5 bases, and 6 bases lay outside the gene matches. Germline V gene lookup returns CDR1 LNHDA and CDR2 SQIVND (reference sequence). The CDR3 is made up of 16 amino acids. The PCR contained 60 Vbeta and 13 Jbeta primers. Sequencing was performed with immunoSEQ multiplex PCR; in TCRdb, only in-frame clones are kept and a portion is missing. The sample lists around 94,000 clones, 78% occurring once. V and J are TRBV19 and TRBJ1-5, with 8 bases lining up with TRBD1. This receptor was taken from a male donor in good health and CMV-seropositive. Sample: PBMCs. In nucleotides, the CDR3 is TGTGCCAGTAGTTCCCGGGACAGGCATAGCAATCAGCCCCAGCATTTT. It translates to CASSSRDRHSNQPQHF.